Listed here is a single T cell receptor beta chain. Its specificity is not known. This record belongs to a study of cytomegalovirus exposure and HLA in healthy donors. Germline V gene sequence: CDR1 MNHNS, CDR2 SASEGT. The CDR3 spans 13 residues. Deletions cut 8 bases from V and 4 bases from J, with 15 bases between. Study results and limitations: For most subjects, TCR beta sequences were reported to predict HLA-A and HLA-B alleles with accuracy. Later on, a genetic analysis was performed. It linked a missense variant in DCLRE1C with V- and J-gene trimming of TCR beta. Some TCR beta chains (164 of them) were listed as cytomegalovirus-associated. Specificity of a few CMV-associated chains for CMV antigens was verified in vitro.

The PCR used 60 Vbeta and 13 Jbeta primers. The protocol was immunoSEQ multiplex PCR, while the TCRdb copy is restricted to in-frame clones and leaves out a portion. The sample shows about 190,000 clones, almost 75% of them seen only once. The sample was PBMCs. V usage is TRBV6-1 and J usage is TRBJ2-7; possibly TRBD2 for D (6 bases). This clonotype was sampled from a woman aged 25 to 39 in good health and CMV-seropositive. For the CDR3, the DNA is TGTGCCAGCGGTGGGCAGGGACTTTACGAGCAGTACTTC. It codes for CASGGQGLYEQYF.